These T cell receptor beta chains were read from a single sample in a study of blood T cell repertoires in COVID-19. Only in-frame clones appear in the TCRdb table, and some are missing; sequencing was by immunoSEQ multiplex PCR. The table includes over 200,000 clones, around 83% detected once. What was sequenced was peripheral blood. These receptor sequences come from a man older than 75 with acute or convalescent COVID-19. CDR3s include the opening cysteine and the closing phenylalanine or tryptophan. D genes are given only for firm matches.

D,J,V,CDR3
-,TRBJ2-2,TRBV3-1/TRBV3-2,CASSQVGSAGELFF
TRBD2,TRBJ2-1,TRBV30,CAWSQSGRVYNEQFF
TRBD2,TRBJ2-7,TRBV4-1,CASSHPRTSVLEQYF
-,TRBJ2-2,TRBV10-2,CASSALGAGYTGELFF
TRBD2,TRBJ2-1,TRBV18,CASSLRTSGAYNEQFF
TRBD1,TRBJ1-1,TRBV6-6,CASSTGGIPEAFF
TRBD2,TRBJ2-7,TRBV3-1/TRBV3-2,CASSPQLAGAFFEQYF
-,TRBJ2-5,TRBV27,CASSSLGAKETQYF
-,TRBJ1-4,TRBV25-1,CASSDPSGGIEKLFF
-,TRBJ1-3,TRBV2,CASSRNGGSGNTIYF
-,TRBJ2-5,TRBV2,CASSQQAEKETQYF
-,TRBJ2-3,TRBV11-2,CASSFTRTDTQYF
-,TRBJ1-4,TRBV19,CASSNTGFNEKLFF
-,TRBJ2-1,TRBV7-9,CASSTGQSKEQFF
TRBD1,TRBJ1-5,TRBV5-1,CASSLGSTGGNQPQHF
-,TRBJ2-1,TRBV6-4,CASSEEQGNEQFF
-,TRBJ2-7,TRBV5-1,CASSGTGQPREQYF
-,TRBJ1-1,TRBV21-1,CASSETDRQNEAFF
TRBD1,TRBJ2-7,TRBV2,CASRRDSRGEQYF
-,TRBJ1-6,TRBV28,CASSPRTADNSPLHF
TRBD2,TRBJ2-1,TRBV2,CASSGLADEQFF
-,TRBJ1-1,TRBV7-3,CASSLDQATEAFF